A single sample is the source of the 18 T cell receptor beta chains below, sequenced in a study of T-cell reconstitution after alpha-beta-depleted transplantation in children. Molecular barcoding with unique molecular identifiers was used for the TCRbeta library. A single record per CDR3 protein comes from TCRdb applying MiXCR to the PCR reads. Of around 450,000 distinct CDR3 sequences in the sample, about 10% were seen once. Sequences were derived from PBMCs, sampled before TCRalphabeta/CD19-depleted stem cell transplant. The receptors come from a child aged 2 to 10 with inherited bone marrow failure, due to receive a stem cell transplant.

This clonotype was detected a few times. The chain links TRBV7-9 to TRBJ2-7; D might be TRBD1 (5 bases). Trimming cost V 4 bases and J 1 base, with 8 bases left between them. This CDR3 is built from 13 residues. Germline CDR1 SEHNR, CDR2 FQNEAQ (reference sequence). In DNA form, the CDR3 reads TGTGCCAGCAGCTCTGACAGATCCTACGAGCAGTACTTC. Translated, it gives CASSSDRSYEQYF.

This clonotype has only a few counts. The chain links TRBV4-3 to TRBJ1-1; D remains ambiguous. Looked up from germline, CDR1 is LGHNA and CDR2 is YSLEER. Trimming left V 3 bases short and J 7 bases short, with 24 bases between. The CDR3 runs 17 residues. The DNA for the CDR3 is TGCGCCAGCAGCCATATGCGTTTGGAGGAGATTGGAGGTGAAGCTTTCTTT. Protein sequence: CASSHMRLEEIGGEAFF.

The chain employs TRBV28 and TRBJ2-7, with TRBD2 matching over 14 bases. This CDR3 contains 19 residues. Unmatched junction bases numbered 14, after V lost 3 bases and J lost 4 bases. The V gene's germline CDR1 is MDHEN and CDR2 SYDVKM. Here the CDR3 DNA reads TGTGCCAGCAGTTTCCCTCTGGGACTAGCGGGAGTGGGGGGTTACGAGCAGTACTTC. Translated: CASSFPLGLAGVGGYEQYF.

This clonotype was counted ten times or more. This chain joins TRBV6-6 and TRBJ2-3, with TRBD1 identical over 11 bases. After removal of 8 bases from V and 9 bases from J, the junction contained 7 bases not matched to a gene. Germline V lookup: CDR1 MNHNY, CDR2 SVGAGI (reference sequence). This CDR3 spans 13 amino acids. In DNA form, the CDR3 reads TGTGCCAGCTGGACAGGGGGCGAGAGGACGCAGTATTTT. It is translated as CASWTGGERTQYF.

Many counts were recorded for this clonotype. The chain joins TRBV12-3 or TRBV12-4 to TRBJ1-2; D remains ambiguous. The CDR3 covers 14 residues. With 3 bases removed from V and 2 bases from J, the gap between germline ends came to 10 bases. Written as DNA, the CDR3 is TGTGCCAGCAGTTTGCTAGTCGGAAACTATGGCTACACCTTC. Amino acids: CASSLLVGNYGYTF.

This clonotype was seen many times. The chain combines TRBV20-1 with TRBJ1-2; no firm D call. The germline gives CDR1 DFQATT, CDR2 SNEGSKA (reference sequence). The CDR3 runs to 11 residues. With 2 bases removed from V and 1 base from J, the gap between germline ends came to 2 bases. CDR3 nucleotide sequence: TGCAGTGCTAGACATAACTATGGCTACACCTTC. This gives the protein CSARHNYGYTF.

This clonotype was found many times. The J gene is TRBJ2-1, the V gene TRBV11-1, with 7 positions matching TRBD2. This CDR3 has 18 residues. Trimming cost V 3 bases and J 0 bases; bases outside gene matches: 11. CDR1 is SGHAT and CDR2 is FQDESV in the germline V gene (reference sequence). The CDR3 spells CASSFSPSGEGSYNEQFF. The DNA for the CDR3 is TGTGCCAGCAGCTTCTCTCCCAGCGGGGAGGGCTCCTACAATGAGCAGTTCTTC.

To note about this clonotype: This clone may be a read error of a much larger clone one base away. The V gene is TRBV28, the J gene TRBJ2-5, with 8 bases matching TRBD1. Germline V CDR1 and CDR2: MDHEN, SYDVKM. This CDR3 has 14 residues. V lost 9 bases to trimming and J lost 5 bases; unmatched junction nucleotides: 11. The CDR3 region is CARRSPDRVETQYF. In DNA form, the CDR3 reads TGTGCCAGGAGGAGCCCGGACAGGGTTGAGACCCAGTACTTC. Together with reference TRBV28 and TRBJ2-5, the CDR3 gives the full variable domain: DVKVTQSSRYLVKRTGEKVFLECVQDMDHENMFWYRQDPGLGLRLIYFSYDVKMKEKGDIPEGYSVSREKKERFSLILESASTNQTSMYLCARRSPDRVETQYFGPGTRLLVL.

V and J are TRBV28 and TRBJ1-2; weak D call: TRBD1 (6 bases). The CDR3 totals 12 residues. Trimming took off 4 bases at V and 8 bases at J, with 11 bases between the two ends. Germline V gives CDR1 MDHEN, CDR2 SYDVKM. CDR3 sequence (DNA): TGTGCCAGCAGTTCCCGCACAGGGGGCTACACCTTC. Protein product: CASSSRTGGYTF.

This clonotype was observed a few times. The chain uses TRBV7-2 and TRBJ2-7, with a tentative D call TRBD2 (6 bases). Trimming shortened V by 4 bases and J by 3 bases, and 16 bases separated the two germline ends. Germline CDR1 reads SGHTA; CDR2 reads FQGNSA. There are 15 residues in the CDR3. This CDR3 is CASSSRGSGLYEQYF. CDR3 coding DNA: TGTGCCAGCAGCTCCCGTGGTAGCGGACTCTACGAGCAGTACTTC.

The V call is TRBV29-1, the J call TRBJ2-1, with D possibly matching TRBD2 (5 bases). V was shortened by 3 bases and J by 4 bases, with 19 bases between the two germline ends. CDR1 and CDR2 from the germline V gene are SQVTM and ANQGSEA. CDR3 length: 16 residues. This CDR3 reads CSVDTRLLGPYNEQFF. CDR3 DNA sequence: TGCAGCGTTGACACCAGACTACTCGGGCCTTACAATGAGCAGTTCTTC.

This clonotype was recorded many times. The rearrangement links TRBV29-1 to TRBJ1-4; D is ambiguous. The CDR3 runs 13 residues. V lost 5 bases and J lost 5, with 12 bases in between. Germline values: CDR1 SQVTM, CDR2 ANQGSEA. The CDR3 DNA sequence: TGCAGCGTTAAGTCAGCTTTAAATGAAAAACTGTTTTTT. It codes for CSVKSALNEKLFF.

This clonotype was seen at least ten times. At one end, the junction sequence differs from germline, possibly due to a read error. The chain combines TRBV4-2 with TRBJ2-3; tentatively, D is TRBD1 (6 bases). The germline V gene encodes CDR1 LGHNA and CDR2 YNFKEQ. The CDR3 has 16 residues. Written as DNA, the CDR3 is TGCGCCAGCAGCCTACTTTTGGGGGCTGACACAGATACGCGGTATTTT. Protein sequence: CASSLLLGADTDTRYF.

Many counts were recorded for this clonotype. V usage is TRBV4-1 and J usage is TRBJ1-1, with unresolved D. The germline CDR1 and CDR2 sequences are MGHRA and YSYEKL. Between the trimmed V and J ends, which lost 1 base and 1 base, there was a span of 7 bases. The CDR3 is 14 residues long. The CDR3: CASSQVQTNTEAFF. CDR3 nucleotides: TGCGCCAGCAGCCAAGTTCAAACGAACACTGAAGCTTTCTTT.

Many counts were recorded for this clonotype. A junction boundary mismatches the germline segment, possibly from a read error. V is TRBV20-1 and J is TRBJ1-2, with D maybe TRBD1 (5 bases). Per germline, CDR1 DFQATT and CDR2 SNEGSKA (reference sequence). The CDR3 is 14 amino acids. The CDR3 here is CSARDSGGTYRYTF. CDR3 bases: TGCAGTGCTAGAGATTCCGGGGGGACCTATCGCTACACCTTC.

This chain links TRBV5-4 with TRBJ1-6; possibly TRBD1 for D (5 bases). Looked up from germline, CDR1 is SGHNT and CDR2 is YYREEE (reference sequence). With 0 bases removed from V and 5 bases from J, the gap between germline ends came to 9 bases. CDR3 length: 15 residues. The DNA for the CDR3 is TGTGCCAGCAGCTTGGCAGCAGGGAATAATTCACCCCTCCACTTT. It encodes CASSLAAGNNSPLHF.

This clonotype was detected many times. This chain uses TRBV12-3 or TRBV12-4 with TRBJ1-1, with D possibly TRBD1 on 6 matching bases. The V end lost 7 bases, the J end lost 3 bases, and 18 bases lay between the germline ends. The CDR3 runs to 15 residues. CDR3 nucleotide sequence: TGTGCCAGCACCTGGAGGGCAGGGGAATACACTGAAGCTTTCTTT. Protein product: CASTWRAGEYTEAFF.

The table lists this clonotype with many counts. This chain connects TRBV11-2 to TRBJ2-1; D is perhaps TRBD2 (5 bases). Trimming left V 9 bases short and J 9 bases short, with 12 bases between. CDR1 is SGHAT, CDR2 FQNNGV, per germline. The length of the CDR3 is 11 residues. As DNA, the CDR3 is TGTGCCAGTAGGCTAGCCGGTGAGCAGTTCTTC. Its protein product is CASRLAGEQFF.